The 27 T cell receptor beta chains given below trace back to one sample, sequenced in a study of T cells in localized non-small cell lung cancer. Clones were read by immunoSEQ multiplex PCR, and TCRdb kept only the in-frame ones, dropping some. The table has more than 45,000 clones, 86% seen once. The input for sequencing was peripheral blood, taken before any cancer treatment. The receptors derive from a male donor aged 60 or over with stage III squamous cell lung carcinoma.

J is TRBJ2-1 and V is TRBV11-2, with D possibly TRBD2 on 5 matching bases. This CDR3 spans 15 amino acids. Germline CDR1 reads SGHAT; CDR2 reads FQNNGV. Trimming pared 5 bases from V and 13 bases from J, leaving 24 bases between. The CDR3, as DNA: TGTGCCAGCAGCCGGCCCCGGAAGGACTCCCCCTTTCAGTTCTTC. This sequence encodes CASSRPRKDSPFQFF.

This chain connects TRBV18 to TRBJ1-1, with 8 bases identical to TRBD1. J gave up 4 bases and V 5 bases, and 6 bases lay outside the gene matches. The CDR3 extends over 14 amino acids. The germline gives CDR1 KGHSH, CDR2 LQKENI. In DNA form, the CDR3 reads TGTGCCAGCTCAGCGGGACAGGTGGGCACTGAAGCTTTCTTT. It is translated as CASSAGQVGTEAFF. Together with reference TRBV18 and TRBJ1-1, the CDR3 gives the full variable domain: NAGVMQNPRHLVRRRGQEARLRCSPMKGHSHVYWYRQLPEEGLKFMVYLQKENIIDESGMPKERFSAEFPKEGPSILRIQQVVRGDSAAYFCASSAGQVGTEAFFGQGTRLTVV.

CDR3 sequence: CASSSLAGEYQFF. CDR3 DNA sequence: TGCGCCAGCAGCTCCCTAGCGGGAGAATACCAGTTCTTC. The gene calls are TRBV5-1 and TRBJ2-1, with TRBD2 matching over 10 bases. Trimming cost V 3 bases and J 13 bases; bases outside gene matches: 7. CDR3 length: 13 residues. Germline values: CDR1 SGHRS, CDR2 YFSETQ.

The DNA for the CDR3 is TGTGCCAGTCAACGTAACTATGGCTACACCTTC. Its protein is CASQRNYGYTF. The rearrangement joins TRBV19 to TRBJ1-2; D is unclear. The germline V and J ends were trimmed by 8 bases and 1 base, with 5 bases remaining between them. Germline-derived CDR1 and CDR2 are LNHDA and SQIVND (reference sequence). The CDR3 is made up of 11 amino acids.

The chain uses TRBV12-5 and TRBJ1-2; tentatively, D is TRBD1 (5 bases). Germline V lookup: CDR1 LGHNT, CDR2 FRNRAP. This CDR3 contains 13 residues. V lost 6 bases and J 7 bases, leaving 15 bases between the germline ends. The CDR3 sequence: CASGRVDSGGYTF. DNA of the CDR3: TGTGCTAGTGGCAGGGTGGATTCCGGTGGCTACACCTTC.

The genes are TRBV5-1 and TRBJ1-6; the D gene is possibly TRBD1 (5 bases). The CDR3 is made up of 14 amino acids. The germline gives CDR1 SGHRS, CDR2 YFSETQ. The V and J ends lost 2 bases and 7 bases respectively, with 10 bases between them. The CDR3 protein is CASSFGTGNSPLHF. DNA of the CDR3: TGCGCCAGCAGCTTCGGGACGGGAAATTCACCCCTCCACTTT. The variable domain in full, completed from reference TRBV5-1 and TRBJ1-6, reads KAGVTQTPRYLIKTRGQQVTLSCSPISGHRSVSWYQQTPGQGLQFLFEYFSETQRNKGNFPGRFSGRQFSNSRSEMNVSTLELGDSALYLCASSFGTGNSPLHFGNGTRLTVT.

V and J are TRBV29-1 and TRBJ2-5; 13 positions match TRBD2. V lost 6 bases, J lost 5 bases, and 9 bases stayed unmatched. This CDR3 comprises 15 residues. Per the germline V gene, CDR1 is SQVTM and CDR2 is ANQGSEA. This CDR3 reads CSVLMTSGRRETQYF. The DNA of the CDR3 is TGCAGCGTACTAATGACTAGCGGGAGGAGGGAGACCCAGTACTTC. Together with reference TRBV29-1 and TRBJ2-5, the CDR3 gives the full variable domain: SAVISQKPSRDICQRGTSLTIQCQVDSQVTMMFWYRQQPGQSLTLIATANQGSEATYESGFVIDKFPISRPNLTFSTLTVSNMSPEDSSIYLCSVLMTSGRRETQYFGPGTRLLVL.

The chain joins TRBV29-1 to TRBJ1-2; TRBD1 matches at 10 bases. Trimming removed 3 bases from V and 4 bases from J; junction bases left unmatched: 5. Germline values: CDR1 SQVTM, CDR2 ANQGSEA. This CDR3 contains 14 residues. Written as DNA, the CDR3 is TGCAGCGTTGAGGGGGACAGGGGAGGCTATGGCTACACCTTC. Protein product: CSVEGDRGGYGYTF. The full variable domain, with the rest looked up from reference TRBV29-1 and TRBJ1-2, is SAVISQKPSRDICQRGTSLTIQCQVDSQVTMMFWYRQQPGQSLTLIATANQGSEATYESGFVIDKFPISRPNLTFSTLTVSNMSPEDSSIYLCSVEGDRGGYGYTFGSGTRLTVV.

This clone occurred a few times. CDR3 residues: CASSLAGIGEETQYF. CDR3 nucleotides: TGTGCCAGCAGCTTGGCGGGCATAGGGGAAGAGACCCAGTACTTC. The chain carries TRBV5-6 and TRBJ2-5, with a tentative D call TRBD1 (5 bases). There are 15 residues in the CDR3. V was cut by 0 bases and J by 3 bases, with 12 bases left in between. Germline loops: CDR1 SGHDT, CDR2 YYEEEE.

This clone has only one observation. V usage is TRBV6-5 and J usage is TRBJ2-7; 10 bases line up with TRBD2. Germline CDR1 reads MNHEY; CDR2 reads SVGAGI. J lost 3 bases, V lost 0 bases, and 5 bases had no gene match. The CDR3 sequence is 16 residues long. The CDR3 DNA is TGTGCCAGCAGTTACTCACGGACTAGCGGAGGCTACGAGCAGTACTTC. This gives the protein CASSYSRTSGGYEQYF.

The gene calls are TRBV5-1 and TRBJ2-7, with 9 bases fitting TRBD2. V lost 0 bases to trimming and J lost 2 bases; unmatched junction nucleotides: 6. The length of the CDR3 is 16 residues. Germline assignment: CDR1 SGHRS and CDR2 YFSETQ. Here the CDR3 DNA reads TGCGCCAGCAGCTTGGTATCGGGACTAGCTACCTACGAGCAGTACTTC. Protein product: CASSLVSGLATYEQYF. Together with reference TRBV5-1 and TRBJ2-7, the CDR3 gives the full variable domain: KAGVTQTPRYLIKTRGQQVTLSCSPISGHRSVSWYQQTPGQGLQFLFEYFSETQRNKGNFPGRFSGRQFSNSRSEMNVSTLELGDSALYLCASSLVSGLATYEQYFGPGTRLTVT.

This chain links TRBV30 with TRBJ2-5, with 7 positions matching TRBD1. Germline lookup yields CDR1 GTSNPN and CDR2 SVGIG (reference sequence). The CDR3 runs 16 residues. V lost 0 bases, J lost 1 base, and 8 bases stayed unmatched. The CDR3 sequence: CAWSVSGGYGQETQYF. The CDR3 DNA is TGTGCCTGGAGTGTATCAGGGGGTTATGGCCAAGAGACCCAGTACTTC.

This chain links TRBV27 with TRBJ1-1, with D unclear. The CDR3 runs 14 residues. Trimming removed 3 bases from V and 2 bases from J, with 10 bases in between. Germline CDR1 is MNHEY and CDR2 is SMNVEV (reference sequence). The CDR3 region is CASSFRVFNTEAFF. The CDR3 DNA reads as TGTGCCAGCAGTTTTCGGGTGTTCAACACTGAAGCTTTCTTT.

This clone was observed once. The chain uses TRBV7-8 and TRBJ1-6; 10 bases fit TRBD1. The junction had 9 bases not matched to a gene; V was cut back by 1 base and J by 9 bases. CDR1 is SGHVS, CDR2 FQNEAQ, per germline. CDR3 length: 17 residues. CDR3: CASSLVPTGGLSSPLHF. CDR3 bases: TGTGCCAGCAGCTTAGTCCCGACAGGGGGCCTCAGTTCACCCCTCCACTTT. The full variable domain, in which reference TRBV7-8 and TRBJ1-6 provide the parts outside the CDR3, is GAGVSQSPRYKVAKRGQDVALRCDPISGHVSLFWYQQALGQGPEFLTYFQNEAQLDKSGLPSDRFFAERPEGSVSTLKIQRTQQEDSAVYLCASSLVPTGGLSSPLHFGNGTRLTVT.

This chain uses TRBV7-6 with TRBJ2-1, with TRBD2 matching over 8 bases. The ends lost 3 bases at V and 2 bases at J; junction bases unmatched: 12. Germline CDR1 reads SGHVS; CDR2 reads FNYEAQ. The CDR3 is made up of 18 amino acids. The CDR3 spells CASSLVVSGASTYNEQFF. CDR3 bases: TGTGCCAGCAGCTTGGTAGTTAGCGGGGCGTCAACCTACAATGAGCAGTTCTTC.

DNA of the CDR3: TGTGCCAGCAGCGGATTACCGGGACAGGGTTACGAGCAGTACTTC. It yields the protein CASSGLPGQGYEQYF. This sequence joins TRBV9 and TRBJ2-7; 9 bases agree with TRBD1. The germline CDR1 and CDR2 sequences are SGDLS and YYNGEE. After removal of 3 bases from V and 4 bases from J, the junction contained 8 bases not matched to a gene. The CDR3 is 15 residues long.

This clone was recorded once. The chain uses TRBV27 and TRBJ1-1, with a weak D call TRBD1 (5 bases). The CDR3 spans 13 residues. CDR1 and CDR2 from the germline V gene are MNHEY and SMNVEV (reference sequence). Trimming took 8 bases from V and 1 from J, leaving 11 bases between them. CDR3 coding DNA: TGTGCCAGCTGGGGTGGGGGGAACACTGAAGCTTTCTTT. It codes for CASWGGGNTEAFF.

V and J are TRBV5-6 and TRBJ1-6; possible D gene TRBD1, 5 bases. There are 16 residues in the CDR3. The germline V and J ends were trimmed by 1 base and 6 bases, with 14 bases remaining between them. Germline V gene sequence: CDR1 SGHDT, CDR2 YYEEEE. CDR3 region: CASSLLGVWRNSPLHF. DNA of the CDR3: TGTGCCAGCAGCTTGTTGGGGGTCTGGCGTAATTCACCCCTCCACTTT.

V and J are TRBV28 and TRBJ1-4; D uncertain. The CDR3 loop spans 14 amino acids. CDR1 MDHEN and CDR2 SYDVKM come from the germline V gene. Trimming took off 8 bases at V and 0 bases at J, with 10 bases between the two ends. The CDR3 sequence is CASGTSSTNEKLFF. The CDR3 coding sequence is TGTGCCAGCGGAACTAGTTCAACTAATGAAAAACTGTTTTTT.

The V and J genes are TRBV7-8 and TRBJ2-7; 7 bases map to TRBD1. V shed 3 bases and J 3 bases; nucleotides not matched to a gene: 8. Germline CDR1 and CDR2: SGHVS and FQNEAQ. This CDR3 comprises 15 residues. The CDR3 protein is CASSFYTGDIYEQYF. DNA of the CDR3: TGTGCCAGCAGCTTTTATACAGGGGACATCTACGAGCAGTACTTC.

The CDR3 loop is CASSQSRGRQGSLIEQYF. The CDR3 DNA follows: TGCGCCAGCAGTCAATCAAGAGGGAGACAGGGGAGTTTGATCGAGCAGTACTTC. The chain employs TRBV23-1 and TRBJ2-7; 8 bases line up with TRBD1. TRBV23-1 belongs to the ORF category, with a function that is uncertain. V was clipped by 0 bases and J by 6 bases; unmatched bases: 16. This CDR3 has 18 residues.

The chain has TRBV4-1 and TRBJ1-5; D might be TRBD1 (5 bases). CDR3 length: 17 amino acids. Trimming pared 0 bases from V and 1 base from J, leaving 13 bases between. From germline, CDR1 is MGHRA and CDR2 YSYEKL. CDR3 DNA sequence: TGCGCCAGCAGCCAAGATCCAGGGATCGAGAGCAATCAGCCCCAGCATTTT. It specifies CASSQDPGIESNQPQHF.

This clone was found once. The CDR3 DNA follows: TGTGCCAGCAGTCCTGGGGGGACAGGGGGTTATGGCTACACCTTC. This codes for CASSPGGTGGYGYTF. The gene calls are TRBV28 and TRBJ1-2; TRBD1 matches at 11 bases. The ends lost 5 bases at V and 5 bases at J; junction bases unmatched: 7. CDR3 length: 15 amino acids. CDR1 and CDR2 (germline): MDHEN, SYDVKM.

This clone has a handful of counts. The chain employs TRBV6-5 and TRBJ1-2; no reliable D call. V was clipped by 6 bases and J by 4 bases, with 15 bases between them. This CDR3 comprises 14 residues. CDR1 is MNHEY and CDR2 is SVGAGI in the germline V gene. The CDR3 protein is CASSWTRGSYGYTF. The CDR3, as DNA: TGTGCCAGCAGCTGGACTCGTGGGAGCTATGGCTACACCTTC.

Ten or more counts support this clone. The J gene is TRBJ2-1, the V gene TRBV4-2; 14 nucleotides align to TRBD2. Losses at the gene ends were 4 bases for V and 7 bases for J; bases not matched to a gene: 15. The CDR3 extends over 19 amino acids. Germline V gene data show CDR1 as LGHNA and CDR2 as YNFKEQ. The CDR3 reads CASSLSPGTSGSLHNEQFF. The CDR3 DNA reads TGTGCCAGCAGCCTAAGTCCCGGGACTAGCGGGAGCCTTCATAATGAGCAGTTCTTC.

This clone showed up just a few times. J is TRBJ1-5 and V is TRBV19; TRBD1 might be the D (6 bases). The CDR3 sequence is 14 residues long. The ends were cut back, 10 bases at V and 5 bases at J, with 18 bases in the middle. CDR1 is LNHDA and CDR2 is SQIVND in the germline V gene (reference sequence). Here the CDR3 reads CATTETGIHQPQHF. The CDR3 nucleotides read TGTGCCACGACAGAAACAGGGATCCATCAGCCCCAGCATTTT. Full variable domain (rest looked up from reference TRBV19 and TRBJ1-5): DGGITQSPKYLFRKEGQNVTLSCEQNLNHDAMYWYRQDPGQGLRLIYYSQIVNDFQKGDIAEGYSVSREKKESFPLTVTSAQKNPTAFYLCATTETGIHQPQHFGDGTRLSIL.

The V gene is TRBV15, the J gene TRBJ2-7; 7 nucleotides match TRBD2. CDR1 LNHNV and CDR2 YYDKDF come from the germline V gene (reference sequence). The ends lost 0 bases at V and 7 bases at J; junction bases unmatched: 3. The CDR3 has 13 residues. The CDR3 protein is CATSREGGEEQYF. The CDR3 region has the DNA TGTGCCACCAGCAGAGAGGGAGGGGAAGAGCAGTACTTC. The full variable domain, with the rest looked up from reference TRBV15 and TRBJ2-7, is DAMVIQNPRYQVTQFGKPVTLSCSQTLNHNVMYWYQQKSSQAPKLLFHYYDKDFNNEADTPDNFQSRRPNTSFCFLDIRSPGLGDTAMYLCATSREGGEEQYFGPGTRLTVT.